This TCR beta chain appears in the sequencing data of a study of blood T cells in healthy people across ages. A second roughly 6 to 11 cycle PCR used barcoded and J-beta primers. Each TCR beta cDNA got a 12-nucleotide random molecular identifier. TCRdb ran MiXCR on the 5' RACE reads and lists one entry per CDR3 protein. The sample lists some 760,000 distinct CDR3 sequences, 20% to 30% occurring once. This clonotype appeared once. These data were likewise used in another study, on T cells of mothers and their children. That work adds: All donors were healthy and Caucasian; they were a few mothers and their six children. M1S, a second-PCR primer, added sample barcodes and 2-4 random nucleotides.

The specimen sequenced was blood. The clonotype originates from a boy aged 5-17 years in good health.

CDR3 sequence (DNA): TGTGCCAGCAGCCCCCGGGCGCTTTCCGCCGAGCAGTACTTC. Its translation: CASSPRALSAEQYF. The gene calls are TRBV9 and TRBJ2-5, with D uncertain. The DNA end is more similar to TRBJ2-7, so the J call may be wrong. This CDR3 contains 14 residues. CDR1 is SGDLS and CDR2 is YYNGEE in the germline V gene.